The present T cell receptor (beta chain) was sequenced within a study of CD8 T cells in Susac syndrome. The sample holds one count of this clonotype. CD8+ and CD4+ blood T cells underwent TCR beta sequencing. Stable or active relapsing-remitting multiple sclerosis, untreated and meeting revised McDonald criteria, defined the controls. CD8+ and CD4+ T cells were negatively isolated; TEMRA cells were FACS-enriched. With random hexamers, reverse transcription was performed on about 0.5 to 1 ug of RNA. By means of immunoSEQ multiplex PCR, TCR beta CDR3 spanning 54 Vbeta and 13 Jbeta underwent amplification. Each CDR3 protein gets one entry after TCRdb re-called the immunoSEQ multiplex PCR reads with MiXCR. The sample carries 90,000 to 150,000 distinct CDR3 sequences, approximately 93% recorded once. This CDR3 contains 16 residues. The ends were cut back, 3 bases at V and 7 bases at J, with 19 bases in the middle. Looked up from germline, CDR1 is SGHRS and CDR2 is YFSETQ.

This chain uses TRBV5-1 with TRBJ2-2; D is possibly TRBD1 or TRBD2 (5 bases each). Material: CD4+ T cells from PBMCs. The sequence was obtained from a human donor with multiple sclerosis. The CDR3, as DNA: TGCGCCAGCAGCTCTGCCGGGACCGGCCCGGACGGGGAGCTGTTTTTT. Its translation: CASSSAGTGPDGELFF.